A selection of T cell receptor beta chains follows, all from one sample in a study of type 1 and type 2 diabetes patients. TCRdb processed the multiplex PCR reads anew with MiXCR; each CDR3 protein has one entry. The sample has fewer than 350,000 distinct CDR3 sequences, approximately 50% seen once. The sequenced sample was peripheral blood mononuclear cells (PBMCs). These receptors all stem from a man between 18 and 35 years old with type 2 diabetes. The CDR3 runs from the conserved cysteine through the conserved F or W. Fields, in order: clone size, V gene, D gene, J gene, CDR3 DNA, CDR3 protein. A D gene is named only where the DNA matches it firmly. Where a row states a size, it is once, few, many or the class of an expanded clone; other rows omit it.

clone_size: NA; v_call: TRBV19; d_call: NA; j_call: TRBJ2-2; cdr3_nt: TGTGCCAGTAGTACAAGGGGCCGGGGCGGGGAGCTGTTTTTT; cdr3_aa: CASSTRGRGGELFF
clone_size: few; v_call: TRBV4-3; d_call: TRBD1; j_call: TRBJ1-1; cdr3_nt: TGCGCCAGCAGCCAAGAAGTGACAGGGGGCACTGAAGCTTTCTTT; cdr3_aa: CASSQEVTGGTEAFF
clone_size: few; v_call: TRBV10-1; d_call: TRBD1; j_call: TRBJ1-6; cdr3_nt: TGCGCCAGCAGTGCACCCGGGACAGGAGATAATTCACCCCTCCACTTT; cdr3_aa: CASSAPGTGDNSPLHF
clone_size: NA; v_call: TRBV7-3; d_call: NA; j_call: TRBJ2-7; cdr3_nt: TGTGCCAGCAGTGAATTTGCCTACGAGCAGTACTTC; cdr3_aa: CASSEFAYEQYF
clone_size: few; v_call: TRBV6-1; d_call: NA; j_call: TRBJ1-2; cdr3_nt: TGTGCCAGCGTAGAGAACTATGGCTACACCTTC; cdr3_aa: CASVENYGYTF
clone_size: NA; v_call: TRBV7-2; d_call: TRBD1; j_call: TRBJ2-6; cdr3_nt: TGTGCCAGCAGCTCCGATCAGGGGGCGTGGGCTGGGGCCAACGTCCTGACTTTC; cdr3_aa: CASSSDQGAWAGANVLTF
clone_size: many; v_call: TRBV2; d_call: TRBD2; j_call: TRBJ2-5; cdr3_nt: TGTGCCAGCAGTGAGGGCGGGGGGGCCGCCTGGACCCAGTACTTC; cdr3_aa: CASSEGGGAAWTQYF
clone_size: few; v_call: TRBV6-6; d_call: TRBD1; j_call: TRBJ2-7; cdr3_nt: TGTGCCAGCAGTTACTTGGGGCCAGGGGGATACGAGCAGTACTTC; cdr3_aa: CASSYLGPGGYEQYF
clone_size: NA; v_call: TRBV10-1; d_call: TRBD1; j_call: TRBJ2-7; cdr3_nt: TGCGCCATCAGGCCGGGACAGGGAGGATACGAGCAGTACTTC; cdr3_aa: CAIRPGQGGYEQYF
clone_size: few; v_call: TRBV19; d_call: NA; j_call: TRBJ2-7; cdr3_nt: TGTGCCAGTAGTATTGGGGGAATAACCTACGAGCAGTACTTC; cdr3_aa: CASSIGGITYEQYF
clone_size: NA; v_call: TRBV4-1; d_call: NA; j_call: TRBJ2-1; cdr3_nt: TGCGCCAGCAGTCCATCGAGCTCCTACAATGAGCAGTTCTTC; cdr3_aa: CASSPSSSYNEQFF
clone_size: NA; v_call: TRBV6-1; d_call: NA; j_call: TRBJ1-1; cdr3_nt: TGTGCCAGCAGCCCCGTCACCATACCCCACACTGAAGCTTTCTTT; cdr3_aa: CASSPVTIPHTEAFF
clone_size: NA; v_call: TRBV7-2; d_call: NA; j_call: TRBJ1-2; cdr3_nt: TGTGCCAGCAGCCAGGGCGGGGGGGCTCTTGGCTACACCTTC; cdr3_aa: CASSQGGGALGYTF
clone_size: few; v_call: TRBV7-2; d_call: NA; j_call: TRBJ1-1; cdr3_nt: TGTGCCAGCAGCTCGGATACGGGGACTGAAGCTTTCTTT; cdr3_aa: CASSSDTGTEAFF
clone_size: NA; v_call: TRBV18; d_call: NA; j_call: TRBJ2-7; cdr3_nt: TGTGCCAGCTCACCCCCTGGTTCTGTTGCCAGAGCCTACGGGCAGTACTTC; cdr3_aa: CASSPPGSVARAYGQYF
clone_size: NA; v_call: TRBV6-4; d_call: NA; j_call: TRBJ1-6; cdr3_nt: TGTGCCAGCAGTGACTCGATTAAGGGTAATTCACCCCTCCACTTT; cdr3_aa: CASSDSIKGNSPLHF
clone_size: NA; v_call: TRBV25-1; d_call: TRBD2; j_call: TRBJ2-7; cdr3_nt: TGTGCCAGCAGCCTTAGCGGGAGGGGGGCCGAGCAGTACTTC; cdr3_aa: CASSLSGRGAEQYF
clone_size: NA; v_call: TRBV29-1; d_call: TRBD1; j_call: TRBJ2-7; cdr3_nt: TGCAGCGTTGAATTCAGGGACAGGGGAGTAGGCGAGCAGTACTTC; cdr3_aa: CSVEFRDRGVGEQYF
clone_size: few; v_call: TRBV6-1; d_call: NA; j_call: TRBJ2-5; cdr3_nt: TGTGCCAGCACCATAGGAGGAGAGACCCAGTACTTC; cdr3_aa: CASTIGGETQYF
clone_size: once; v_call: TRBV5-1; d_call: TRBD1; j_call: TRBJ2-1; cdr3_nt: TGCGCCAGCAGCTTGATCTTTGTAGGGGGCCTTTACAATGAGCAGTTCTTC; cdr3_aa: CASSLIFVGGLYNEQFF
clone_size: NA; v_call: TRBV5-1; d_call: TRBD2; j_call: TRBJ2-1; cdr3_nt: TGCGCCAGCAGCCCTCGACTAGCGGGAGGGGAAGGCACTGAGCAGTTCTTC; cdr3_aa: CASSPRLAGGEGTEQFF
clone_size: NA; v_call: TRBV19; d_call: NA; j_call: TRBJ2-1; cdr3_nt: TGTGCCAGTATGGTTAGCGGCTACAATGAGCAGTTCTTC; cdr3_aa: CASMVSGYNEQFF
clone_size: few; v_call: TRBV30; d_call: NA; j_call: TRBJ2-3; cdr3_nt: TGTGCCTGGAGTTCGACAGGATCAGATACGCAGTATTTT; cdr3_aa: CAWSSTGSDTQYF
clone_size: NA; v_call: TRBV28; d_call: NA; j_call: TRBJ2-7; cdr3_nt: TGTGCCAGCAGTTTATGGGAAGGCGAGCAGTACTTC; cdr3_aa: CASSLWEGEQYF
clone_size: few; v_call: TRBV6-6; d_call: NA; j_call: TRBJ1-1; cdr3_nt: TGTGCCAGCAGTTACAGGGATTACACTGAAGCTTTCTTT; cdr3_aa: CASSYRDYTEAFF